This TCR beta chain was recorded in a study of blood T cells in healthy people across ages. Whole-study findings and limits: CMV status of donors was unknown, possibly confounding expanded clonotype changes.

At least 7 million PBMCs were isolated per sample. This clonotype was detected only a few times. The target antigen is unknown. This CDR3 spans 13 amino acids. The germline CDR1 and CDR2 sequences are SEHNR and FQNEAQ (reference sequence). The V and J ends lost 6 bases and 5 bases respectively, with 13 bases between them. Through a sample-barcoded 5' primer and a J-beta primer mix, a second PCR was run for about 6 to 11 cycles. TCRdb re-called the 5' RACE reads with MiXCR, one entry per CDR3 protein. The table lists over a million distinct CDR3 sequences, about 43% of them singletons. Input material: blood. This clonotype was obtained from a woman younger than 35 in good health. V is TRBV7-9 and J is TRBJ1-2; the D gene is possibly TRBD1 (5 bases). CDR3 nucleotides: TGTGCCAGCAGGACGGGGCAGGGATATGGCTACACCTTC. Translation: CASRTGQGYGYTF.